Listed below are T cell receptor beta chains from one sample, sequenced in a study of CD4 T cells in relation to SARS-CoV-2 and coronaviruses. No antigen has been identified for these receptors. Repertoires were generated with immunoSEQ multiplex PCR, while TCRdb's copy carries only in-frame clones and drops some. The sample lists 20,000 to 25,000 clones, over 65% occurring once. The source material was CD4+ T cells from PBMCs, cultured in vitro. These receptors were taken from a human donor in good health. The CDR3 runs from the conserved cysteine through the conserved F or W. The D gene is left open where the match is weak. Clone sizes are given selectively: once, few, many, or a class where the clone is expanded.

>TRBJ2-3|.|.|TRBV6-5
CASSSGDAHTDTQYF
TGTGCCAGCAGCTCGGGGGACGCCCACACAGATACGCAGTATTTT
>TRBJ2-2|TRBD1|.|TRBV7-9
CASSQKDQGARELFF
TGTGCCAGCAGCCAAAAAGACCAGGGGGCGAGAGAGCTGTTTTTT
>TRBJ1-5|TRBD1|.|TRBV7-2
CASSKTAGQTNQPQHF
TGTGCCAGCAGTAAAACGGCGGGACAGACGAATCAGCCCCAGCATTTT
>TRBJ1-2|TRBD1|.|TRBV7-9
CASSTWDSTNYGYTF
TGTGCCAGCAGCACATGGGACAGTACTAACTATGGCTACACCTTC
>TRBJ2-2|.|.|TRBV21-1
CASSKPWTSGRGMSSTGELFF
TGTGCCAGCAGCAAACCCTGGACTAGCGGGAGGGGAATGTCGAGCACCGGGGAGCTGTTTTTT
>TRBJ1-5|.|few|TRBV19
CASTPGEGQPQHF
TGTGCCAGTACCCCAGGAGAGGGTCAGCCCCAGCATTTT
>TRBJ2-1|.|.|TRBV7-2
CASSSPRVPGREQFF
TGTGCCAGCAGCTCCCCCCGGGTCCCCGGTCGGGAGCAGTTCTTC
>TRBJ2-3|.|.|TRBV3-1/TRBV3-2
CASKGYRTDTQYF
TGTGCCAGCAAGGGTTACAGGACAGATACGCAGTATTTT
>TRBJ2-4|.|.|TRBV30
CAWSVKASIAKNIQYF
TGTGCCTGGAGTGTGAAAGCCAGCATAGCCAAAAACATTCAGTACTTC
>TRBJ2-1|TRBD2|.|TRBV24-1
CATSDSSGSNEQFF
TGTGCCACCAGTGATAGTAGCGGGAGCAATGAGCAGTTCTTC
>TRBJ2-3|TRBD1|once|TRBV5-1
CASRRGQGTDTQYF
TGCGCCAGCAGACGGGGACAGGGTACAGATACGCAGTATTTT
>TRBJ1-5|.|.|TRBV5-6
CASSVLGDQPQHF
TGTGCCAGCAGCGTGCTGGGTGATCAGCCCCAGCATTTT
>TRBJ1-2|.|few|TRBV9
CASSAARTTDGGLGYTF
TGTGCCAGCAGCGCCGCAAGGACTACCGACGGGGGGCTCGGCTACACCTTC
>TRBJ2-5|.|.|TRBV5-1
CASSPSSSSGAGETQYF
TGCGCCAGCAGCCCATCCTCGTCCTCGGGAGCGGGAGAGACCCAGTACTTC
>TRBJ2-7|.|few|TRBV19
CASSIGQTLSYEQYF
TGTGCCAGTAGTATAGGACAAACCCTCTCCTACGAGCAGTACTTC
>TRBJ1-2|TRBD1|.|TRBV6-5
CASRPGQALNGYTF
TGTGCCAGCAGACCGGGACAGGCTTTAAATGGCTACACCTTC
>TRBJ2-5|.|.|TRBV12-3/TRBV12-4
CASSLEEETQYF
TGTGCCAGCAGTTTGGAGGAAGAGACCCAGTACTTC
>TRBJ1-1|.|.|TRBV6-5
CASSYPGGTEAFF
TGTGCCAGCAGTTACCCCGGCGGCACTGAAGCTTTCTTT
>TRBJ2-2|.|.|TRBV9
CASSVVPNTGELFF
TGTGCCAGCAGCGTAGTTCCGAACACCGGGGAGCTGTTTTTT
>TRBJ1-5|.|.|TRBV6-1
CASSEIRSHQPQHF
TGTGCCAGCAGTGAGATTAGGTCCCATCAGCCCCAGCATTTT
>TRBJ1-2|.|.|TRBV10-3
CAISESQPNGYTF
TGTGCCATCAGTGAGTCCCAGCCTAATGGCTACACCTTC
>TRBJ2-7|.|.|TRBV5-8
CASSKDTPERKQYF
TGTGCCAGCAGCAAGGACACTCCCGAGAGGAAGCAGTACTTC
>TRBJ1-3|.|.|TRBV20-1
CSASMTSGGNTIYF
TGCAGTGCTAGTATGACTTCGGGGGGAAACACCATATATTTT
>TRBJ2-7|.|.|TRBV28
CASSLWVAGTYEQYF
TGTGCCAGCAGTTTGTGGGTCGCGGGGACCTACGAGCAGTACTTC
>TRBJ2-3|.|.|TRBV5-6
CASSPEGSTDTQYF
TGTGCCAGCAGCCCGGAAGGGTCCACAGATACGCAGTATTTT
>TRBJ2-2|.|.|TRBV5-4
CASSSRAGLRATGELFF
TGTGCCAGCAGCTCTCGGGCCGGCCTTCGGGCCACCGGGGAGCTGTTTTTT
>TRBJ1-5|.|.|TRBV2
CASSVGGASQPQHF
TGTGCCAGCAGTGTAGGTGGAGCGAGCCAGCCCCAGCATTTT
>TRBJ2-7|TRBD1|.|TRBV19
CASRDRGFHEQYF
TGTGCCAGCCGGGACAGGGGGTTTCACGAGCAGTACTTC
>TRBJ2-7|.|.|TRBV27
CASRSKLSGRGQGEQYF
TGTGCCAGCAGATCAAAACTAAGCGGGAGAGGACAGGGCGAGCAGTACTTC
>TRBJ2-7|TRBD2|.|TRBV28
CASSPPGGTSGGEQYF
TGTGCCAGCAGTCCCCCGGGAGGGACTAGCGGGGGCGAGCAGTACTTC
>TRBJ1-6|.|.|TRBV7-2
CASSLTHFSNSPLHF
TGTGCCAGCAGCTTAACCCATTTCTCTAATTCACCCCTCCACTTT
>TRBJ2-3|.|.|TRBV11-2
CASSLGTEKTDTQYF
TGTGCCAGCAGCTTAGGGACAGAGAAAACAGATACGCAGTATTTT
>TRBJ2-3|.|.|TRBV6-5
CASSYSAGSGTDTQYF
TGTGCCAGCAGTTACTCGGCCGGGAGCGGGACAGATACGCAGTATTTT
>TRBJ2-1|TRBD2|.|TRBV2
CASKGTSGSYNEQFF
TGTGCCAGCAAGGGGACTAGCGGGTCCTACAATGAGCAGTTCTTC
>TRBJ2-1|.|once|TRBV5-5
CASSSGLLSYNEQFF
TGTGCCAGCAGCTCAGGACTCCTCTCCTACAATGAGCAGTTCTTC
>TRBJ2-3|.|.|TRBV24-1
CATSDPTSLKHSDTQYF
TGTGCCACCAGTGATCCCACGTCACTAAAGCACTCAGATACGCAGTATTTT
>TRBJ1-5|.|few|TRBV25-1
CASSEFDSNQPQHF
TGTGCCAGCAGTGAATTTGATAGCAATCAGCCCCAGCATTTT
>TRBJ2-5|TRBD2|once|TRBV24-1
CATSESGLAGGPQYF
TGTGCCACCAGTGAATCGGGACTAGCGGGAGGGCCCCAGTACTTC
>TRBJ2-3|.|.|TRBV28
CASTQNRPTDTQYF
TGTGCCAGCACCCAAAACCGGCCGACAGATACGCAGTATTTT
>TRBJ1-2|.|.|TRBV3-1/TRBV3-2
CASSQDGVPRNGYTF
TGTGCCAGCAGCCAAGATGGGGTACCTAGGAATGGCTACACCTTC
>TRBJ1-6|.|.|TRBV6-4
CASSAVGGNSPLHF
TGTGCCAGCAGTGCGGTCGGAGGGAATTCACCCCTCCACTTT
>TRBJ2-7|.|.|TRBV18
CASSPSLADPYEQYF
TGTGCCAGCTCACCATCCTTAGCGGACCCCTACGAGCAGTACTTC
>TRBJ2-5|.|once|TRBV27
CASSRGETQYF
TGTGCCAGCAGCCGGGGGGAGACCCAGTACTTC
>TRBJ2-5|.|.|TRBV3-1/TRBV3-2
CASSPIYQETQYF
TGTGCCAGCAGCCCCATATACCAAGAGACCCAGTACTTC
>TRBJ2-3|.|.|TRBV28
CASRTFLALGTDTQYF
TGTGCCAGCAGGACCTTTCTAGCGCTGGGCACAGATACGCAGTATTTT
>TRBJ1-2|TRBD1|few|TRBV3-1/TRBV3-2
CASSSGQGNYGYTF
TGTGCCAGCAGCTCGGGACAGGGGAACTATGGCTACACCTTC
>TRBJ1-2|.|few|TRBV2
CASKSRDQGYTF
TGTGCCAGCAAATCCAGGGATCAGGGCTACACCTTC
>TRBJ1-2|.|few|TRBV28
CASSSQEKVYGYTF
TGTGCCAGCAGTTCCCAGGAAAAGGTTTATGGCTACACCTTC
>TRBJ1-6|.|.|TRBV30
CAWSEGDRSPLHF
TGTGCCTGGAGTGAGGGAGATAGATCACCCCTCCACTTT
>TRBJ2-7|TRBD1|few|TRBV10-2
CASRGQGWYEQYF
TGCGCCAGCAGAGGACAGGGATGGTACGAGCAGTACTTC
>TRBJ1-5|.|once|TRBV27
CASSTPGANQPQHF
TGTGCCAGCAGTACTCCCGGGGCGAATCAGCCCCAGCATTTT
>TRBJ1-2|.|once|TRBV3-1/TRBV3-2
CASSQQYGQYPYGYTF
TGTGCCAGCAGCCAACAATACGGACAGTACCCCTATGGCTACACCTTC
>TRBJ2-7|TRBD2|once|TRBV7-2
CASSPDSGRLYEQYF
TGTGCCAGCAGCCCTGATAGCGGGAGACTCTACGAGCAGTACTTC